In its sample, the clone carrying this T cell receptor beta chain was seen many times. The antigen remains unidentified. This sample was included in a study of CD8+CD57+ T cells in acquired aplastic anemia. General observations from the study: Between patients and controls, about 30 CD8+ CDR3 sequences were found in common.

Sequencing involved patients with CD8+CD57+ cell expansion previously shown by flow cytometry. The study profiled TCR beta VDJ and CDR3 using genomic DNA as template. TCRdb re-derived calls from the reads in MiXCR, one entry per CDR3 protein. Here the sample spans around 500,000 distinct CDR3 sequences, around 32% being singletons. What was sequenced was sorted CD4+, CD8+, or CD8+CD57+ T cells (not recorded which) from PBMCs. This sequence originates from a human donor with aplastic anemia.

This CDR3 is CASSTGSSGNTIYF. Here the CDR3 DNA reads TGTGCCAGTTCGACGGGGAGCTCTGGAAACACCATATATTTT. The chain employs TRBV2 and TRBJ1-3, with D hard to call. Germline V gives CDR1 SNHLY, CDR2 FYNNEI. The ends were cut back, 9 bases at V and 0 bases at J, with 12 bases in the middle. The CDR3 consists of 14 residues.